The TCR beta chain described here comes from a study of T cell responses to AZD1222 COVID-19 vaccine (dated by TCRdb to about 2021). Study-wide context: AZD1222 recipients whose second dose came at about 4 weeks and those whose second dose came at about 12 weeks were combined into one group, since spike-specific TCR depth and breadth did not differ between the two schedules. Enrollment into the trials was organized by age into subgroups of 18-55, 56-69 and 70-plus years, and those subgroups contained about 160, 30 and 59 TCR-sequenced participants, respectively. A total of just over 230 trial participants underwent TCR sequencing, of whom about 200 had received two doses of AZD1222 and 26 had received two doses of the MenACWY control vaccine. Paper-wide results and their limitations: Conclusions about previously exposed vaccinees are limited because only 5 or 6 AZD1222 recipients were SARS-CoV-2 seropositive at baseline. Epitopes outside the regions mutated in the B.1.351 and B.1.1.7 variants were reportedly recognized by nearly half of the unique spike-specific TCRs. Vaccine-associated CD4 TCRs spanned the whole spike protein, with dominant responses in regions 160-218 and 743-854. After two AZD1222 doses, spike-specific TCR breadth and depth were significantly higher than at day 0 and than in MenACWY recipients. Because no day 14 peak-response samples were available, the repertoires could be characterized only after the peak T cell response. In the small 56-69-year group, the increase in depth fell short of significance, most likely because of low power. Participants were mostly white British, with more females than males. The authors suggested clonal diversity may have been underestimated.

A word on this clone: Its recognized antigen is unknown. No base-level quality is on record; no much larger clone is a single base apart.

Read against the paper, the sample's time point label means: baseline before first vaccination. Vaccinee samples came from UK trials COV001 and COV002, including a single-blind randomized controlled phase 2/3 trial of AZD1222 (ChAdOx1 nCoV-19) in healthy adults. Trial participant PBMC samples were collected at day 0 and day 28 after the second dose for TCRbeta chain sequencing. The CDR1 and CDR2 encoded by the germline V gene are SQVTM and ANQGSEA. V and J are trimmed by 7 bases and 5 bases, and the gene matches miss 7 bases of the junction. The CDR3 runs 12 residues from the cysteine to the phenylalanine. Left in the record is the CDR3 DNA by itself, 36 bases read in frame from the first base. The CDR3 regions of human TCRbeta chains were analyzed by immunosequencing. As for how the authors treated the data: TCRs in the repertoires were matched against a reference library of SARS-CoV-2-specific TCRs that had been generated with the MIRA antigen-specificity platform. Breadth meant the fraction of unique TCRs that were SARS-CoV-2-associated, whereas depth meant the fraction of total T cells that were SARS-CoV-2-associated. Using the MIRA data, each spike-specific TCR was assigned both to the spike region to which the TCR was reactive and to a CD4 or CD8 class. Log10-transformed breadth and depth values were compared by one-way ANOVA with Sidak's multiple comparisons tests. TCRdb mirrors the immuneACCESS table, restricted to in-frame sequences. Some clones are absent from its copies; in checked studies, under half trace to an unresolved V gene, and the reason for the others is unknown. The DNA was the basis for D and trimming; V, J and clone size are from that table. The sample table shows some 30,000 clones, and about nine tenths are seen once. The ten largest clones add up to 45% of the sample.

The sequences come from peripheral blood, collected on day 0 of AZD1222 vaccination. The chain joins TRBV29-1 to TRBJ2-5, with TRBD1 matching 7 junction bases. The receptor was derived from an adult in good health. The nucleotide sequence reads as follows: TGCAGCGGGGGACAGTCCGGGGAGACCCAGTACTTC. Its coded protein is CSGGQSGETQYF.